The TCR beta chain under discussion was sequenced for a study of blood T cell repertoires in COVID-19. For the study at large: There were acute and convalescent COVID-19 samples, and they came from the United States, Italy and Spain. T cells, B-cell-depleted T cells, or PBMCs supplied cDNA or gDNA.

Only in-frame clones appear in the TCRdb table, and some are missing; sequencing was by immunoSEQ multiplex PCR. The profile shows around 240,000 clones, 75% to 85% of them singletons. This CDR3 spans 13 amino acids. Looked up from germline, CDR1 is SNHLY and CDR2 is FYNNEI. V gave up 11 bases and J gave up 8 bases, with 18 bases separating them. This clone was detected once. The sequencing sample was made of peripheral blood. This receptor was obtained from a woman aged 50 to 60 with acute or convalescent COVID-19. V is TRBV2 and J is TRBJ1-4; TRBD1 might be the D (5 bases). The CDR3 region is CAGQEGLIEKLFF. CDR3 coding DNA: TGTGCCGGGCAAGAGGGACTAATCGAAAAACTGTTTTTT. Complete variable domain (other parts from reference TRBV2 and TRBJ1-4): EPEVTQTPSHQVTQMGQEVILRCVPISNHLYFYWYRQILGQKVEFLVSFYNNEISEKSEIFDDQFSVERPDGSNFTLKIRSTKLEDSAMYFCAGQEGLIEKLFFGSGTQLSVL.